Each of the 28 T cell receptor beta chains below was sequenced from the same sample in a study of immune heterogeneity within non-small cell lung tumors. Multiplex PCR with 32 V and 13 J primers amplified TCR beta CDR3. Via MiXCR, TCRdb re-called the multiplex PCR reads, giving one row per CDR3 protein. The data hold under 20,000 distinct CDR3 sequences, with 25% to 35% observed a single time. Bulk tumor genomic DNA served as template, at around 600 ng per sample. Several spatially distant biopsies were obtained per primary tumor intraoperatively. The cohort was untreated, with newly diagnosed non-small cell lung cancer undergoing curative surgery. The sequenced sample was lung tumor tissue. The receptors here all came from a man aged 40-49 years with non-small cell lung cancer.

Ten or more counts support this clonotype. This chain uses TRBV30 with TRBJ2-1, with D possibly TRBD1 on 6 matching bases. Germline lookup yields CDR1 GTSNPN and CDR2 SVGIG (reference sequence). Trimming removed 3 bases at V and 12 bases at J, with 18 bases between. The CDR3 length is 13 residues. The CDR3 bases are TGTGCCTGGAGGACACAGGGCGACTCGGGGCAGTTCTTC. Protein product: CAWRTQGDSGQFF.

This clonotype was observed a handful of times. J is TRBJ2-3 and V is TRBV12-3 or TRBV12-4, with D hard to call. There are 14 residues in the CDR3. The V gene lost 3 bases and the J gene lost 4 bases, with 11 bases spanning the gap. CDR3 loop: CASSFLPSADTQYF. In DNA, the CDR3 is TGTGCCAGCAGTTTTCTGCCCTCCGCAGATACGCAGTATTTT.

The genes are TRBV5-4 and TRBJ2-1; D call uncertain. The germline V gene encodes CDR1 SGHNT and CDR2 YYREEE (reference sequence). The CDR3 is made up of 15 amino acids. Trimming pared 0 bases from V and 1 base from J, leaving 8 bases between. The CDR3 loop reads CASSLELKSYNEQFF. CDR3 DNA: TGTGCCAGCAGCTTGGAACTAAAATCCTACAATGAGCAGTTCTTC.

The V and J genes are TRBV15 and TRBJ2-3; 11 bases are a match to TRBD2. Germline CDR1 LNHNV, CDR2 YYDKDF (reference sequence). The V segment lost 1 base and the J segment 1 base; nucleotides outside the gene matches: 7. The CDR3 is made up of 18 amino acids. The chain's CDR3 is CATSRVSLAGGRTDTQYF. The CDR3 DNA reads TGTGCCACCAGCAGAGTGAGCCTAGCGGGAGGCCGCACAGATACGCAGTATTTT.

A note on this clonotype: Since a much larger clone is just one base distant, this may be a read error. The V gene is TRBV12-3 or TRBV12-4, the J gene TRBJ1-3, with D unclear. CDR3 length equals 14 residues. V was shortened by 5 bases and J by 4 bases, with 12 bases between the two germline ends. This CDR3 is CASSRVRKGNTIYF. CDR3 DNA sequence: TGTGCCAGCAGTAGGGTCAGGAAAGGAAACACCATATATTTT.

This sequence joins TRBV18 and TRBJ2-7, with a tentative D call TRBD2 (5 bases). CDR1 and CDR2 (germline): KGHSH, LQKENI. The CDR3 runs to 16 residues. V was shortened by 1 base and J by 2 bases, with 15 bases between the two germline ends. The CDR3 spells CASSPRGKGEAYEQYF. In DNA, the CDR3 is TGTGCCAGCTCACCACGGGGAAAGGGAGAGGCCTACGAGCAGTACTTC.

Turning to this clonotype: The germline gene is not matched at one end of the junction; a read error may be the cause. This sequence joins TRBV7-9 and TRBJ2-7; 7 bases fit TRBD2. The CDR3 length is 15 residues. CDR1 is SEHNR, CDR2 FQNEAQ, per germline (reference sequence). The chain's CDR3 is CASSLGTCGSYERYF. The CDR3, as DNA: TGTGCCAGCAGCTTAGGGACTTGCGGGAGCTACGAGCGGTACTTC.

Concerning this clonotype: A much larger clone is a single base away; this may be a read error. The chain couples TRBV12-3 or TRBV12-4 to TRBJ2-7, with D unclear. There are 13 residues in the CDR3. The CDR3 loop is CASSKKPSYEHYF. The CDR3 region has the DNA TGTGCCAGCAGCAAAAAGCCGAGCTACGAGCATTACTTC.

This clonotype ranks as medium-sized (0.01 to 0.1%). The gene calls are TRBV18 and TRBJ2-7; no clear D gene. The germline CDR1 and CDR2 sequences are KGHSH and LQKENI. V was shortened by 1 base and J by 1 base, with 8 bases between the two germline ends. This CDR3 has 14 amino acids. CDR3 region: CASSPQTGSYEQYF. The CDR3 DNA follows: TGTGCCAGCTCACCACAGACCGGGTCCTACGAGCAGTACTTC.

A remark on this clonotype: Just one base apart from a much larger clone, this may be a read error. The V gene is TRBV11-3, the J gene TRBJ1-1; D is unresolved. CDR1 and CDR2 from the germline V gene are SGHNT and YENEEA. The CDR3 length is 17 residues. The CDR3 is CTSSSNPLHLMNTEAFF. The CDR3 DNA sequence: TGTACCAGCAGCTCAAACCCACTACATTTGATGAACACTGAAGCTTTCTTT.

As regards this clonotype: A read error may be the cause here, since a much bigger clone is one base away. V gene TRBV2 combines with J gene TRBJ2-6; possibly TRBD2 for D (6 bases). The germline gives CDR1 SNHLY, CDR2 FYNNEI. The CDR3 is made up of 17 amino acids. The V and J ends lost 3 bases and 4 bases respectively, with 16 bases between them. DNA of the CDR3: TGTGCCAGCAGTGAGGAGGGTGGGACGGGCGGGGCCAACGTCCTGACTTTC. This translates into CASSEEGGTGGANVLTF. The whole variable domain, filled in from reference TRBV2 and TRBJ2-6, reads EPEVTQTPSHQVTQMGQEVILRCVPISNHLYFYWYRQILGQKVEFLVSFYNNEISEKSEIFDDQFSVERPDGSNFTLKIRSTKLEDSAMYFCASSEEGGTGGANVLTFGAGSRLTVL.

To note about this clonotype: A much larger clonotype is one base distant, so this may be a read error. V usage is TRBV6-1 and J usage is TRBJ2-7, with D unclear. The CDR3 has 13 amino acids. Germline lookup yields CDR1 MNHNS and CDR2 SASEGT. V lost 7 bases and J 0 bases, leaving 10 bases between the germline ends. The CDR3 region is CASKRLYSYEQYF. CDR3 coding DNA: TGTGCCAGCAAACGACTCTACTCCTACGAGCAGTACTTC.

As to this clonotype: A read error may explain this, as a much larger clone is one base away. The chain links TRBV4-1 to TRBJ2-3, with D unclear. TRBJ1-5 matches the DNA end more closely, so the J call is doubtful. The CDR3 is made up of 13 amino acids. Germline values: CDR1 MGHRA, CDR2 YSYEKL. The CDR3 region is CASSQEVLDTQHF. The CDR3 DNA sequence: TGCGCCAGCAGCCAAGAGGTTCTGGATACGCAGCATTTT.

The sample holds many counts of this clonotype. The rearrangement joins TRBV4-1 to TRBJ2-7; D gene uncertain. The CDR3 is made up of 15 amino acids. Looked up from germline, CDR1 is MGHRA and CDR2 is YSYEKL. Trimming took off 0 bases at V and 1 base at J, with 10 bases between the two ends. For the CDR3, the DNA is TGCGCCAGCAGCCAAGAGGGTCGAAGTTCCTACGAGCAGTACTTC. Protein sequence: CASSQEGRSSYEQYF.

With regard to this clonotype: A much larger clone sits a single nucleotide away, making a read error possible. The rearrangement uses TRBV2 and TRBJ1-3, with no clear D. The V gene's germline CDR1 is SNHLY and CDR2 FYNNEI. This CDR3 spans 11 amino acids. This CDR3 is CASNSGSTIYF. The CDR3 DNA follows: TGTGCCAGCAACTCTGGAAGCACCATATATTTT. Full variable domain (rest looked up from reference TRBV2 and TRBJ1-3): EPEVTQTPSHQVTQMGQEVILRCVPISNHLYFYWYRQILGQKVEFLVSFYNNEISEKSEIFDDQFSVERPDGSNFTLKIRSTKLEDSAMYFCASNSGSTIYFGEGSWLTVV.

Note on this clonotype: Being one base from a much bigger clone, this may be a read error. The chain combines TRBV27 with TRBJ1-6; D remains ambiguous. Germline V gene sequence: CDR1 MNHEY, CDR2 SMNVEV (reference sequence). This CDR3 region has 13 residues. The CDR3 region is CACSFGLGSPLHF. DNA for the CDR3: TGTGCCTGCAGTTTTGGCCTTGGGTCACCCCTCCACTTT.

The sample holds many counts of this clonotype. The chain uses TRBV2 and TRBJ1-5, with D tentatively TRBD1 (6 bases). This CDR3 has 12 amino acids. The V end lost 10 bases, the J end lost 4 bases, and 11 bases lay between the germline ends. From germline, CDR1 is SNHLY and CDR2 FYNNEI. The CDR3 here is CATGQLNQPQHF. The CDR3 coding sequence is TGTGCCACAGGACAGCTTAATCAGCCCCAGCATTTT. The full variable domain, with the rest looked up from reference TRBV2 and TRBJ1-5, is EPEVTQTPSHQVTQMGQEVILRCVPISNHLYFYWYRQILGQKVEFLVSFYNNEISEKSEIFDDQFSVERPDGSNFTLKIRSTKLEDSAMYFCATGQLNQPQHFGDGTRLSIL.

Regarding this clonotype: A much larger clone differs by one base, so this may be a read error. The chain uses TRBV2 and TRBJ2-1; the D gene is possibly TRBD1 (5 bases). The length of the CDR3 is 15 residues. The V and J ends lost 3 bases and 3 bases respectively, with 12 bases between them. Germline V gene lookup returns CDR1 SNHLY and CDR2 FYNNEI. In nucleotides, the CDR3 is TGTGCCAGCAGTGAGACCCAGCAGGGCTACAATGAGCAGTTCTTC. Translation gives CASSETQQGYNEQFF.

In its sample, this clonotype was seen many times. V gene TRBV12-3 or TRBV12-4 combines with J gene TRBJ1-1, with D tentatively TRBD1 (6 bases). The V and J ends lost 6 bases and 1 base respectively, with 12 bases between them. The CDR3 length is 14 residues. CDR3 coding DNA: TGTGCCAGCAGACGACAGGAGAGGAACACTGAAGCTTTCTTT. This gives the protein CASRRQERNTEAFF.

This clonotype has more than one count but fewer than ten. V gene TRBV20-1 combines with J gene TRBJ2-2; the D gene is possibly TRBD2 (6 bases). This CDR3 has 15 amino acids. V shed 3 bases and J shed 2 bases, with 13 bases lying between them. From germline, CDR1 is DFQATT and CDR2 SNEGSKA (reference sequence). The CDR3 is CSARARDFNTGELFF. DNA for the CDR3: TGCAGTGCTAGGGCAAGGGACTTTAACACCGGGGAGCTGTTTTTT.

This chain connects TRBV12-5 to TRBJ2-1; 13 bases map to TRBD2. Trimming removed 1 base from V and 4 bases from J; junction bases left unmatched: 10. The CDR3 length is 19 residues. Looked up from germline, CDR1 is LGHNT and CDR2 is FRNRAP. In nucleotides, the CDR3 is TGTGCTAGTGGTTTGGATCGGACTAGCGGGAGTAGACCATACAATGAGCAGTTCTTC. This sequence encodes CASGLDRTSGSRPYNEQFF.

This clonotype was detected ten times or more. The chain links TRBV7-9 to TRBJ1-2; no reliable D call. The ends were cut back, 3 bases at V and 5 bases at J, with 16 bases in the middle. The CDR3 loop spans 15 amino acids. Germline CDR1 SEHNR, CDR2 FQNEAQ (reference sequence). The CDR3 protein is CASSFERTDSYGYTF. In DNA form, the CDR3 reads TGTGCCAGCAGCTTCGAGCGGACGGATTCTTATGGCTACACCTTC.

This clonotype was detected only a few times. The chain uses TRBV18 and TRBJ1-5, with D perhaps TRBD1 (5 bases). V was clipped by 4 bases and J by 5 bases, with 18 bases between them. Germline loops: CDR1 KGHSH, CDR2 LQKENI. This CDR3 has 16 amino acids. The CDR3 nucleotides are TGTGCCAGCTCACGGGATGGGGCAGGGTTCGATCAGCCCCAGCATTTT. Protein sequence: CASSRDGAGFDQPQHF.

This clonotype was detected only a few times. The V gene is TRBV19, the J gene TRBJ2-6; perhaps TRBD2 as D (7 bases). The germline V gene has CDR1 LNHDA and CDR2 SQIVND (reference sequence). The CDR3 is 15 amino acids. With 3 bases removed from V and 5 bases from J, the gap between germline ends came to 11 bases. CDR3 loop: CASSMGGLRANVLTF. As DNA, the CDR3 is TGTGCCAGTAGTATGGGGGGGCTAAGGGCCAACGTCCTGACTTTC.

This chain joins TRBV7-2 and TRBJ2-5; TRBD2 is a possible D gene (7 bases). Germline CDR1 SGHTA, CDR2 FQGNSA. The CDR3 loop spans 14 amino acids. The V end was cut by 4 bases, the J end by 3 bases, with 12 bases between. The CDR3 loop reads CASSSEGGKETQYF. CDR3 sequence (DNA): TGTGCCAGCAGCTCAGAGGGGGGGAAAGAGACCCAGTACTTC.

By share, this clonotype ranks as medium-sized. The rearrangement links TRBV6-1 to TRBJ1-6, with 9 bases lining up with TRBD1. The CDR3 loop spans 15 amino acids. V gave up 1 base and J gave up 6 bases; unmatched junction bases: 1. Germline loops: CDR1 MNHNS, CDR2 SASEGT. The DNA for the CDR3 is TGTGCCAGCAGTGAAGACAGGGGGCCTAATTCACCCCTCCACTTT. Encoded protein: CASSEDRGPNSPLHF.

About this clonotype itself: A much larger clone differs by one base, so this may be a read error. The CDR3 DNA follows: TGCAGTGCTAGAGACCCTATAGCGGGAGGGCCCGGAACCGCGGAGCTGTTTTTT. Translated, it gives CSARDPIAGGPGTAELFF. This chain uses TRBV20-1 with TRBJ2-2, with 11 nucleotides matching TRBD2. CDR1 and CDR2 (germline): DFQATT, SNEGSKA (reference sequence). This CDR3 has 18 residues.

The sample holds a few counts of this clonotype. This CDR3 reads CASSVESQGFNEQFF. The CDR3, as DNA: TGTGCCAGCAGCGTAGAGTCCCAGGGGTTCAATGAGCAGTTCTTC. The rearrangement joins TRBV9 to TRBJ2-1, with a weak D call TRBD1 (6 bases). Germline V gene data show CDR1 as SGDLS and CDR2 as YYNGEE. CDR3 length equals 15 residues. Trimming took 0 bases from V and 6 from J, leaving 13 bases between them.